A selection of T cell receptor beta chains follows, all from one sample in a study of blood T cells in healthy people across ages. MiXCR, applied by TCRdb to the 5' RACE reads, yields one record per CDR3 protein. The repertoire holds about 1.4 million distinct CDR3 sequences, with approximately 63% as singletons. What was sequenced was blood. Receptor source: a man between 18 and 29 years old in good health. The CDR3 runs from the conserved cysteine through the conserved F or W.

v_call	j_call	cdr3_length	cdr3_aa
TRBV9	TRBJ1-2	13	CASSVTGRDGYTF
TRBV3-1	TRBJ1-2	16	CASSQDYAGRDYGYTF
TRBV5-6	TRBJ2-7	17	CASSLFVPREDSYEQYF
TRBV5-1	TRBJ2-3	16	CASSSGQGVGTDTQYF
TRBV20-1	TRBJ2-3	14	CSALSGRSTDTQYF
TRBV27	TRBJ2-7	14	CASSITTSSYEQYF
TRBV10-3	NA	17	CAISPQGPIAGDYEQYF
TRBV28	TRBJ1-2	16	CASSPFGGATSAGYTF
TRBV20-1	TRBJ2-3	14	CSALGAVRTDTQYF
TRBV6-5	TRBJ1-5	14	CASSRDSYRSAQHF
TRBV20-1	TRBJ1-2	11	CSAKGADGYTF
TRBV5-1	TRBJ1-2	13	CASSAADNYGYTF
TRBV29-1	TRBJ1-5	12	CSVLDGDQPQHF
TRBV20-1	TRBJ2-3	14	CSATGEGSTDTQYF
TRBV10-3	TRBJ2-6	13	CAVPGGWANVLTF
TRBV10-3	TRBJ2-7	13	CAISEDQTYEQYF
TRBV6-6	TRBJ1-5	16	CASRDLQGYSNQPRHF